Detailed here is one T cell receptor (beta chain). At one end, the junction sequence differs from germline, possibly due to a read error. This record comes from a study of control samples from healthy donors and cancer patients. The germline CDR1 and CDR2 sequences are LGHDT and YNNKEL (reference sequence). The CDR3 length is 12 residues. Method: immunoSEQ multiplex PCR; TCRdb's copy keeps in-frame clones and lacks some. This table has some 41,000 clones, over 75% appearing once. The source of this sequence is a woman in her sixties with lung cancer. The V and J genes are TRBV3-1 (or the pseudogene TRBV3-2) and TRBJ2-5, with unresolved D. Specimen: PBMCs. DNA of the CDR3: TGTGCCAGCAGCTCCCCGAGCTTGGATGTCCACTTC. The encoded protein is CASSSPSLDVHF.